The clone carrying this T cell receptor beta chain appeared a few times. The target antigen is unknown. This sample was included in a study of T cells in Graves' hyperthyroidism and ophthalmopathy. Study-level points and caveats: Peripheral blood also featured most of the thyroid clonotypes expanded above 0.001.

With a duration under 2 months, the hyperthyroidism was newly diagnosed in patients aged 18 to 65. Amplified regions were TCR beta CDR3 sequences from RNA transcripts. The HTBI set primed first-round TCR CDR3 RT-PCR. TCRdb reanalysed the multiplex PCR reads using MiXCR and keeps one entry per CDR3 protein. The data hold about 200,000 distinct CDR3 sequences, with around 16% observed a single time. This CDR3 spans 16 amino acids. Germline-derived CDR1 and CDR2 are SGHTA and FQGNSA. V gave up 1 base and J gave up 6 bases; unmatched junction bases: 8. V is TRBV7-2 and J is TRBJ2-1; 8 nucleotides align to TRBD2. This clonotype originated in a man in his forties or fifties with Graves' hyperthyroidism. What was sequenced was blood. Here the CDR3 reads CASSLVLGGGTNEQFF. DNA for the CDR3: TGTGCCAGCAGCTTAGTTTTGGGCGGGGGGACCAATGAGCAGTTCTTC. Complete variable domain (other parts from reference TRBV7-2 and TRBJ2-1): GAGVSQSPSNKVTEKGKDVELRCDPISGHTALYWYRQSLGQGLEFLIYFQGNSAPDKSGLPSDRFSAERTGGSVSTLTIQRTQQEDSAVYLCASSLVLGGGTNEQFFGPGTRLTVL.